Listed here are 22 T cell receptor beta chains from one sample, sequenced in a study of blood T cell repertoires in COVID-19. This table comes from immunoSEQ multiplex PCR, and its TCRdb copy is limited to in-frame clones, with some not included. The sample yields approximately 470,000 clones, approximately 86% seen once. The sample consisted of PBMCs or T cells enriched from blood (not recorded which). The receptor source for this set is a woman aged 18-30 years who had recovered from COVID-19.

In DNA, the CDR3 is TGTGCCAGCAGCTTCGGACAGCTTGACTATGGCTACACCTTC. Residues: CASSFGQLDYGYTF. The V and J genes are TRBV7-9 and TRBJ1-2, with TRBD1 as a possible D gene (6 bases). Germline V gene data show CDR1 as SEHNR and CDR2 as FQNEAQ (reference sequence). The V end was cut by 3 bases, the J end by 3 bases, with 11 bases between. There are 14 residues in the CDR3.

The J gene is TRBJ2-7, the V gene TRBV5-1; 9 nucleotides line up with TRBD2. V was pared by 0 bases and J by 3 bases, with 4 bases of the junction left unmatched. Germline values: CDR1 SGHRS, CDR2 YFSETQ. The CDR3 spans 15 residues. DNA of the CDR3: TGCGCCAGCAGCTTGGGGGGACTAGCCCTCTACGAGCAGTACTTC. It yields the protein CASSLGGLALYEQYF.

This chain uses TRBV5-4 with TRBJ1-4; D may be TRBD1 (6 bases). Trimming left V 4 bases short and J 8 bases short, with 18 bases between. CDR3 length: 15 residues. Germline CDR1 SGHNT, CDR2 YYREEE (reference sequence). The CDR3 loop is CASSQNRDPGEKLFF. CDR3 DNA: TGTGCCAGCAGCCAAAACAGGGATCCAGGAGAAAAACTGTTTTTT.

The V call is TRBV2, the J call TRBJ1-6; D is perhaps TRBD1 (5 bases). V lost 9 bases to trimming and J lost 8 bases, with 14 bases between them. Germline V CDR1 and CDR2: SNHLY, FYNNEI. The CDR3 spans 13 residues. The CDR3 is CARASGRDSPLHF. The CDR3 DNA sequence: TGTGCCAGGGCCAGTGGCAGGGATTCACCCCTCCACTTT.

The J gene is TRBJ2-5, the V gene TRBV30; 7 bases fit TRBD2. After removal of 3 bases from V and 4 bases from J, the junction contained 11 bases not matched to a gene. CDR1 and CDR2 from the germline V gene are GTSNPN and SVGIG (reference sequence). This CDR3 spans 15 amino acids. The CDR3, as DNA: TGTGCCTGGAGGGGGAGGGGCGGAGTAGGAGAGACCCAGTACTTC. Translated, it gives CAWRGRGGVGETQYF.

The chain joins TRBV4-1 to TRBJ1-2; perhaps TRBD1 as D (5 bases). Trimming stripped 0 bases from V and 4 bases from J, with 12 bases between. The CDR3 consists of 15 residues. CDR1 is MGHRA and CDR2 is YSYEKL in the germline V gene. Here the CDR3 reads CASSQDRGGSYGYTF. CDR3 nucleotide sequence: TGCGCCAGCAGCCAAGATCGGGGGGGAAGCTATGGCTACACCTTC.

This chain links TRBV19 with TRBJ1-5, with TRBD1 matching 10 bases. The CDR3 has 16 amino acids. J gave up 4 bases and V 3 bases, and 6 bases lay outside the gene matches. The germline V gene has CDR1 LNHDA and CDR2 SQIVND (reference sequence). CDR3 sequence reads: CASSMGQGIGNQPQHF. DNA for the CDR3: TGTGCCAGTAGTATGGGACAGGGGATCGGGAATCAGCCCCAGCATTTT.

The chain combines TRBV29-1 with TRBJ2-5; 11 positions agree with TRBD2. From germline, CDR1 is SQVTM and CDR2 ANQGSEA. V lost 3 bases and J lost 4; bases outside the gene matches: 7. The CDR3 covers 15 residues. The CDR3 DNA sequence: TGCAGCGTTGAGACGGGACTAGCGGTCCGAGAGACCCAGTACTTC. It yields the protein CSVETGLAVRETQYF.

This chain connects TRBV6-5 to TRBJ1-1; tentative D call: TRBD1 (6 bases). Germline CDR1 reads MNHEY; CDR2 reads SVGAGI. V was clipped by 8 bases and J by 4 bases, with 17 bases between them. The CDR3 extends over 14 amino acids. CDR3 DNA: TGTGCCAGCGGGGACACCCTAAGGGGCACTGAAGCTTTCTTT. Translating gives CASGDTLRGTEAFF.

The chain links TRBV4-1 to TRBJ2-3, with TRBD1 as a possible D gene (5 bases). The CDR3 runs to 15 residues. Trimming took off 1 base at V and 6 bases at J, with 14 bases between the two ends. Germline CDR1 reads MGHRA; CDR2 reads YSYEKL. The CDR3 loop is CASSQVGVLWDTQYF. Written as DNA, the CDR3 is TGCGCCAGCAGCCAAGTAGGGGTCTTGTGGGATACGCAGTATTTT.

This clone was observed at least ten times. This chain links TRBV12-1 with TRBJ2-2; the table's D call TRBD2 went unverified against the DNA. TRBV12-1 has pseudogene status. The CDR3 is 17 residues long. CDR3 in DNA: TGTGCCAGCAGCCCCCCTAGCGGGGGGGCCGGGGCCGGGGAGCTGTTTTTT. Protein product: CASSPPSGGAGAGELFF.

This chain links TRBV7-8 with TRBJ1-5; D might be TRBD1 (6 bases). Germline V gene sequence: CDR1 SGHVS, CDR2 FQNEAQ. Trimming stripped 4 bases from V and 0 bases from J, with 7 bases between. The CDR3 runs to 14 residues. CDR3 protein: CASSSGDSNQPQHF. The CDR3 bases are TGTGCCAGCAGCTCAGGGGATAGCAATCAGCCCCAGCATTTT.

As DNA, the CDR3 is TGTGCCAGCAGCTTATCAGGGGAGGCTTTCTTT. Translation: CASSLSGEAFF. The rearrangement joins TRBV5-5 to TRBJ1-1; possible D gene TRBD1, 6 bases. Germline lookup yields CDR1 SGHKS and CDR2 YYEKEE (reference sequence). This CDR3 region has 11 residues. The germline V and J ends were trimmed by 2 bases and 11 bases, with 10 bases remaining between them.

Only a few counts were recorded for this clone. The chain couples TRBV3-1 (or the pseudogene TRBV3-2) to TRBJ1-2; D gene ambiguous. With 3 bases removed from V and 4 bases from J, the gap between germline ends came to 18 bases. The germline CDR1 and CDR2 sequences are LGHDT and YNNKEL (reference sequence). This CDR3 spans 16 amino acids. As DNA, the CDR3 is TGTGCCAGCAGCCATCTGTCTGGTCCGGGGTCCTATGGCTACACCTTC. This gives the protein CASSHLSGPGSYGYTF.

V usage is TRBV28 and J usage is TRBJ1-2; D may be TRBD1 (5 bases). The CDR3 is made up of 15 amino acids. Trimming stripped 5 bases from V and 4 bases from J, with 17 bases between. Per the germline V gene, CDR1 is MDHEN and CDR2 is SYDVKM. CDR3: CASSVEDGGGYGYTF. The DNA of the CDR3 is TGTGCCAGCAGTGTTGAGGATGGGGGAGGCTATGGCTACACCTTC.

The rearrangement links TRBV27 to TRBJ2-2; a possible D gene is TRBD1 (6 bases). V lost 5 bases, J lost 2 bases, and 12 bases lay in between. Germline CDR1 reads MNHEY; CDR2 reads SMNVEV (reference sequence). This CDR3 comprises 15 residues. The CDR3 is CASSATGLNTGELFF. In DNA form, the CDR3 reads TGTGCCAGCAGTGCGACAGGACTTAACACCGGGGAGCTGTTTTTT.

A remark on this clone: This sample also contains other DNA sequences that code for the same CDR3. The chain uses TRBV11-2 and TRBJ1-1, with D tentatively TRBD1 (5 bases). The CDR3 runs 13 residues. The germline V gene has CDR1 SGHAT and CDR2 FQNNGV. V lost 5 bases and J lost 3, with 10 bases in between. The DNA of the CDR3 is TGTGCCAGCAGCCTATTACAGGACACTGAAGCTTTCTTT. Its translation is CASSLLQDTEAFF. Full variable domain (missing parts from reference TRBV11-2 and TRBJ1-1): EAGVAQSPRYKIIEKRQSVAFWCNPISGHATLYWYQQILGQGPKLLIQFQNNGVVDDSQLPKDRFSAERLKGVDSTLKIQPAKLEDSAVYLCASSLLQDTEAFFGQGTRLTVV.

V and J are TRBV4-1 and TRBJ1-1; perhaps TRBD1 as D (6 bases). Trimming cost V 5 bases and J 4 bases, with 17 bases left between them. The CDR3 runs 15 residues. Per germline, CDR1 MGHRA and CDR2 YSYEKL. The CDR3 DNA follows: TGCGCCAGCAGCAGTTCTACAGGGTTAAGCACTGAAGCTTTCTTT. Protein product: CASSSSTGLSTEAFF.

The chain uses TRBV29-1 and TRBJ1-2; 7 bases map to TRBD1. V was pared by 3 bases and J by 4 bases, with 14 bases of the junction left unmatched. The CDR3 covers 16 residues. Per the germline V gene, CDR1 is SQVTM and CDR2 is ANQGSEA. CDR3 protein: CSVDPWGQGESYGYTF. CDR3 DNA sequence: TGCAGCGTTGATCCCTGGGGGCAGGGGGAATCCTATGGCTACACCTTC.

CDR3: CASKRGGANEKLFF. CDR3 sequence (DNA): TGTGCCAGCAAAAGAGGGGGGGCGAATGAAAAACTGTTTTTT. The chain joins TRBV3-1 (or the pseudogene TRBV3-2) to TRBJ1-4, with a weak D call TRBD1 (6 bases). Germline values: CDR1 LGHDT, CDR2 YNNKEL (reference sequence). The CDR3 has 14 residues. Deletions cut 7 bases from V and 5 bases from J, with 14 bases between.

The chain has TRBV10-3 and TRBJ1-6; no firm D call. The CDR3 length is 18 residues. Germline CDR1 and CDR2: ENHRY and SYGVKD. Trimming shortened V by 2 bases and J by 5 bases, and 19 bases separated the two germline ends. The CDR3 loop is CAISEPFGSPGDNSPLHF. The CDR3 DNA is TGTGCCATCAGTGAGCCTTTTGGATCGCCCGGGGATAATTCACCCCTCCACTTT.

The V call is TRBV4-1, the J call TRBJ2-1, with 9 positions matching TRBD2. Germline values: CDR1 MGHRA, CDR2 YSYEKL. This CDR3 is built from 17 residues. With 5 bases clipped from V and 2 bases from J, the junction kept 10 bases outside the gene matches. CDR3 bases: TGCGCCAGCAGCGGCTCGCTAGCGGGGACCCCCTACAATGAGCAGTTCTTC. It translates to CASSGSLAGTPYNEQFF.